The rows below give T cell receptor beta chains drawn from one sample of a study of molecular identifiers for immune sequencing clone quantification. TCRdb re-called the PCR reads with MiXCR, one entry per CDR3 protein. The data contain about 63,000 distinct CDR3 sequences, around 19% of them singletons. The source material was naive CD8+ T cells from blood, with Jurkat cell RNA spiked in. The receptors were sampled from a human donor in good health. Some libraries in this study had Jurkat cell RNA spiked in. Both conserved end residues are part of each CDR3. A D gene is named only where the DNA matches it firmly. The listing skips clone size in some rows; elsewhere it reads once, few, many or a size class.

J,size,D,V,DNA,CDR3
TRBJ2-1,many,TRBD2,TRBV2,TGTGCCAGCAGTGAGTGGCTAGCGGAGCCCTTACATGAGCAGTTCTTC,CASSEWLAEPLHEQFF
TRBJ2-3,many,TRBD2,TRBV5-4,TGTGCCAGCAGTCCTGGACTAGCGGGAATCCTCACAGATACGCAGTATTTT,CASSPGLAGILTDTQYF
TRBJ1-1,many,TRBD1,TRBV7-8,TGTGCCAGCAGCCCGAGACAGGGCCCATGGAACACTGAAGCTTTCTTT,CASSPRQGPWNTEAFF
TRBJ1-5,many,-,TRBV27,TGTGCCAGCAGTTTCAGTCGGAATCAGCCCCAGCATTTT,CASSFSRNQPQHF
TRBJ1-5,many,-,TRBV27,TGTGCCAGCAGTTTATGGGGCAGCGAGAATCAGCCCCAGCATTTT,CASSLWGSENQPQHF
TRBJ2-1,-,-,TRBV29-1,TGCAGCGTTGAAGTGTGGTCGGGACCAACTTCCAATGAGCAGTTCTTC,CSVEVWSGPTSNEQFF
TRBJ2-7,many,TRBD2,TRBV11-2,TGTGCCAGCAGCTTAGAAGGACTAGCGGGAGGGGGCGAGCAGTACTTC,CASSLEGLAGGGEQYF
TRBJ2-1,many,TRBD2,TRBV7-9,TGTGCCAGCAGCCCTCGAGGAGGTAGCGGGATTCTACGGGGGACCCATGAGCAGTTCTTC,CASSPRGGSGILRGTHEQFF
TRBJ2-5,many,TRBD1,TRBV27,TGTGCCAGCAGTCAAAAGACAGGGACGAAGTACCAAGAGACCCAGTACTTC,CASSQKTGTKYQETQYF
TRBJ2-5,many,-,TRBV3-1,TGTGCCAGCAGCCAAGACGGAGGAGTAGCAGGACGGAAGTACTTC,CASSQDGGVAGRKYF
TRBJ2-7,few,-,TRBV4-1,TGCGCCAGCAGCCAAGCTCCAGGGTTAGCTCCCCGGGAGCAGTACTTC,CASSQAPGLAPREQYF
TRBJ1-2,many,TRBD1,TRBV6-2/TRBV6-3,TGTGCCAGCAGTTACTATGGAGGGGGCAGTCGTGGCTACACCTTC,CASSYYGGGSRGYTF
TRBJ2-2,-,TRBD2,TRBV9,TGTGCCAGCAGCGTACCCGGCGGGGAGCGGGGGGACGGGGAGCTGTTTTTT,CASSVPGGERGDGELFF
TRBJ1-1,many,-,TRBV5-1,TGCGCCAGCAGCCAAGGTGGAACCTACACTGAAGCTTTCTTT,CASSQGGTYTEAFF